Each of the 17 T cell receptor beta chains below was sequenced from the same sample in a study of blood T cell repertoires in COVID-19. Clones were read by immunoSEQ multiplex PCR, and TCRdb kept only the in-frame ones, dropping some. The table records about 140,000 clones, roughly 82% of them present only once. Sequencing was carried out using peripheral blood. These receptors all come from a human donor in a cohort sampled during active COVID-19.

The genes are TRBV19 and TRBJ2-3; tentatively, D is TRBD2 (7 bases). Looked up from germline, CDR1 is LNHDA and CDR2 is SQIVND (reference sequence). Trimming shortened V by 5 bases and J by 10 bases, and 22 bases separated the two germline ends. CDR3 length: 15 amino acids. CDR3 coding DNA: TGTGCCAGTAGTCCTTTGAGGGGGGGCTCCCTAGCGCAGTATTTT. The encoded protein is CASSPLRGGSLAQYF.

V gene TRBV5-1 combines with J gene TRBJ2-7; no firm D call. V was clipped by 4 bases and J by 2 bases, with 7 bases between them. Per germline, CDR1 SGHRS and CDR2 YFSETQ. The CDR3 loop spans 12 amino acids. The CDR3 DNA follows: TGCGCCAGCAGCCTTACTACCTACGAGCAGTACTTC. Residues: CASSLTTYEQYF.

This clone was seen only once. The chain joins TRBV28 to TRBJ2-7, with 8 bases lining up with TRBD2. CDR1 is MDHEN, CDR2 SYDVKM, per germline. The CDR3 extends over 16 amino acids. V dropped 8 bases and J dropped 0; count of bases not matched to a gene: 12. CDR3 amino acids: CASFPSGGFTSYEQYF. CDR3 bases: TGTGCCAGCTTCCCCAGCGGGGGCTTTACCTCCTACGAGCAGTACTTC. Full variable domain (remainder filled in from reference TRBV28 and TRBJ2-7): DVKVTQSSRYLVKRTGEKVFLECVQDMDHENMFWYRQDPGLGLRLIYFSYDVKMKEKGDIPEGYSVSREKKERFSLILESASTNQTSMYLCASFPSGGFTSYEQYFGPGTRLTVT.

This clone was counted only a few times. The chain joins TRBV30 to TRBJ1-2; TRBD1 agrees at 10 bases. This CDR3 contains 11 residues. The junction had 0 bases not matched to a gene; V was cut back by 5 bases and J by 6 bases. CDR1 GTSNPN and CDR2 SVGIG come from the germline V gene (reference sequence). In DNA, the CDR3 is TGTGCCTGGGGACAGGGGGATGGCTACACCTTC. It encodes CAWGQGDGYTF.

The rearrangement links TRBV5-4 to TRBJ1-6; D is uncertain. The V end was cut by 0 bases, the J end by 8 bases, with 9 bases between. The CDR3 consists of 14 residues. Germline CDR1 SGHNT, CDR2 YYREEE (reference sequence). CDR3 bases: TGTGCCAGCAGCTTGGACCACGGGGATTCACCCCTCCACTTT. It codes for CASSLDHGDSPLHF.

V gene TRBV2 combines with J gene TRBJ1-1; no reliable D call. Trimming removed 5 bases at V and 9 bases at J, with 10 bases between. CDR1 is SNHLY, CDR2 FYNNEI, per germline. This CDR3 comprises 11 residues. The CDR3 sequence is CASSLPGQAFF. CDR3 DNA: TGTGCCAGCAGTCTCCCGGGTCAAGCTTTCTTT.

The V call is TRBV4-1, the J call TRBJ1-6, with 7 bases identical to TRBD1. Germline CDR1 reads MGHRA; CDR2 reads YSYEKL. The CDR3 consists of 15 residues. V trimming: 8 bases; J trimming: 2 bases; junction bases outside the gene matches: 6. As DNA, the CDR3 is TGCGCCAGCGGAACGACAGGGACCTATAATTCACCCCTCCACTTT. This sequence encodes CASGTTGTYNSPLHF.

In its sample, this clone was seen a few times. The V call is TRBV5-1, the J call TRBJ1-2; 7 bases are shared with TRBD1. Trimming took 4 bases from V and 8 from J; bases not matched to a gene: 5. The CDR3 is made up of 12 amino acids. CDR1 and CDR2 from the germline V gene are SGHRS and YFSETQ. For the CDR3, the DNA is TGCGCCAGCAGCCCGGGAGGGGGCGGCTACACCTTC. It is translated as CASSPGGGGYTF. The variable domain in full, completed from reference TRBV5-1 and TRBJ1-2, reads KAGVTQTPRYLIKTRGQQVTLSCSPISGHRSVSWYQQTPGQGLQFLFEYFSETQRNKGNFPGRFSGRQFSNSRSEMNVSTLELGDSALYLCASSPGGGGYTFGSGTRLTVV.

The rearrangement links TRBV15 to TRBJ1-3, with D hard to call. CDR1 LNHNV and CDR2 YYDKDF come from the germline V gene (reference sequence). V dropped 8 bases and J dropped 0 bases, with 14 bases sitting between them. This CDR3 spans 15 amino acids. The CDR3, as DNA: TGTGCCACCGCCGAAGTCCGGGGCTCTGGAAACACCATATATTTT. Translation gives CATAEVRGSGNTIYF.

The V call is TRBV7-6, the J call TRBJ2-5, with D possibly matching TRBD1 (7 bases). V dropped 6 bases and J dropped 5 bases, with 19 bases sitting between them. The CDR3 totals 15 residues. Germline V gene sequence: CDR1 SGHVS, CDR2 FNYEAQ. For the CDR3, the DNA is TGTGCCAGCAGGGCCGGGCCAGGGGGGTTGGAGACCCAGTACTTC. Translating it yields CASRAGPGGLETQYF.

The chain is built from TRBV7-9 and TRBJ1-1; D unresolved. Trimming left V 6 bases short and J 6 bases short, with 17 bases between. The CDR3 loop spans 14 amino acids. CDR1 SEHNR and CDR2 FQNEAQ come from the germline V gene (reference sequence). DNA of the CDR3: TGTGCCAGCAGAACCCTCAGCGGGAGCTCTGAAGCTTTCTTT. This sequence encodes CASRTLSGSSEAFF.

This clone was seen once. The chain is built from TRBV10-3 and TRBJ1-3; the match to TRBD1 covers 7 bases. J was trimmed by 0 bases and V by 9 bases; bases with no gene match: 8. The CDR3 totals 15 residues. CDR1 is ENHRY and CDR2 is SYGVKD in the germline V gene. CDR3 sequence reads: CAMGGQASSGNTIYF. The CDR3 nucleotides are TGTGCCATGGGAGGACAGGCGAGCTCTGGAAACACCATATATTTT.

The chain is built from TRBV2 and TRBJ1-5; the D gene is possibly TRBD1 (5 bases). V was shortened by 8 bases and J by 6 bases, with 8 bases between the two germline ends. Germline CDR1 and CDR2: SNHLY and FYNNEI. CDR3 size: 11 residues. The CDR3 is CASAGGQPQHF. CDR3 sequence (DNA): TGTGCCAGCGCGGGGGGTCAGCCCCAGCATTTT.

This clone was counted ten times or more. This chain connects TRBV3-1 (or the pseudogene TRBV3-2) to TRBJ1-5, with D possibly being TRBD1 (5 bases). The CDR3 length is 14 residues. In germline, CDR1 is LGHDT, CDR2 YNNKEL (reference sequence). V gave up 4 bases and J gave up 5 bases, with 12 bases separating them. The CDR3 protein is CASSPSGGYQPQHF. CDR3 bases: TGTGCCAGCAGCCCCTCGGGGGGGTATCAGCCCCAGCATTTT.

As concerns this clone: One end of the junction does not line up with germline, which may come from a read error. The chain employs TRBV24-1 and TRBJ1-1; no reliable D call. Per germline, CDR1 KGHDR and CDR2 SFDVKD. The CDR3 is 14 amino acids. CDR3: CATSDGRLNPEAFF. Here the CDR3 DNA reads TGTGCCACCAGTGACGGCAGACTGAACCCTGAAGCTTTCTTT.

The chain links TRBV27 to TRBJ2-1; 8 nucleotides line up with TRBD2. The CDR3 loop spans 16 amino acids. Germline-derived CDR1 and CDR2 are MNHEY and SMNVEV (reference sequence). The ends lost 5 bases at V and 0 bases at J; junction bases unmatched: 6. DNA of the CDR3: TGTGCCAGCAGTACTACTAGCGGAATCTCCTACAATGAGCAGTTCTTC. Amino acid sequence: CASSTTSGISYNEQFF.

The chain recombines TRBV2 with TRBJ1-5; D is ambiguous. The germline gives CDR1 SNHLY, CDR2 FYNNEI. The CDR3 consists of 13 residues. V was trimmed by 3 bases and J by 5 bases, leaving 8 bases between them. Here the CDR3 reads CASSDPGYQPQHF. The CDR3 DNA sequence: TGTGCCAGCAGTGATCCCGGTTATCAGCCCCAGCATTTT. Using reference TRBV2 and TRBJ1-5 for the parts outside the CDR3, the full variable domain is EPEVTQTPSHQVTQMGQEVILRCVPISNHLYFYWYRQILGQKVEFLVSFYNNEISEKSEIFDDQFSVERPDGSNFTLKIRSTKLEDSAMYFCASSDPGYQPQHFGDGTRLSIL.